The TCR beta chain under discussion was sequenced for a study of Ad26.COV2.S vaccination and SARS-CoV-2 variants. Study-level information: Among those in the COV1001 Ad26.COV2.S trial arm was the donor. Intramuscular Ad26.COV2.S doses were given once or twice, 56 days apart.

Regarding treatment: 15 to 20 received Ad26.COV2.S at low or high dose, single or two shots; 5 received placebo; per-sample allocation not given. The samples date from day 63 after the first vaccine or placebo injection. In Boston, an adult donor aged 18-55 years took part. Some clones are missing from TCRdb's copy, which holds only in-frame ones; the method was immunoSEQ multiplex PCR. The sample consists of 350,000 to 600,000 clones, 89% of them appearing once. The sequences come from peripheral blood, collected in a trial of Ad26.COV2.S vaccine versus placebo. The TCR was taken from a person between 18 and 59 years old who received the Ad26.COV2.S COVID-19 vaccine or a placebo.

The CDR3 region has the DNA TGTGCCAGCAGTTTATCCCTCTCGACAGGGAATGGCTACACCTTC. Its protein product is CASSLSLSTGNGYTF. V usage is TRBV28 and J usage is TRBJ1-2; 7 bases fit TRBD1. V lost 1 base and J lost 6; bases outside the gene matches: 8. Germline-derived CDR1 and CDR2 are MDHEN and SYDVKM. The CDR3 spans 15 residues.